The rows below give T cell receptor beta chains drawn from one sample of a study of T cells in Graves' hyperthyroidism and ophthalmopathy. From the multiplex PCR reads, TCRdb called clonotypes with MiXCR, one entry per CDR3 protein. Of hundreds of thousands of distinct CDR3 sequences listed, around 15% were seen once; the top ten hold under 15%. Sequenced material: blood. These receptors were taken from a woman in her fifties or sixties with Graves' ophthalmopathy. Each CDR3 is given with its conserved first and last residue. Fields, in order: J gene, D gene, V gene, clone size, CDR3 protein, CDR3 DNA. A D gene is named only where the DNA matches it firmly. Not all rows give a size; the values are once, few, many and, for expanded clones, a class.

>TRBJ1-1|.|TRBV20-1|many
CSAPSPLGFASNTEAFF
TGCAGTGCTCCGAGCCCCCTGGGTTTCGCCTCGAACACTGAAGCTTTCTTT
>TRBJ1-1|.|TRBV12-3/TRBV12-4|many
CASSLNLDTEAFF
TGTGCCAGCAGTCTAAACCTTGACACTGAAGCTTTCTTT
>TRBJ1-1|TRBD1|TRBV7-2|many
CASNPRGQDTEAFF
TGTGCCAGCAACCCCAGGGGGCAAGACACTGAAGCTTTCTTT
>TRBJ2-1|TRBD1|TRBV5-6|few
CASSLEGQGLLYEQFF
TGTGCCAGCAGCTTGGAAGGACAGGGGTTATTGTATGAGCAGTTCTTC
>TRBJ1-1|TRBD1|TRBV20-1|many
CSARGAGTGTSEAFF
TGCAGTGCTAGAGGTGCCGGGACAGGGACCAGTGAAGCTTTCTTT
>TRBJ1-1|.|TRBV28|many
CASSFQGVVNREAFF
TGTGCCAGCAGTTTTCAGGGAGTTGTTAATCGAGAAGCTTTCTTT
>TRBJ2-7|.|TRBV11-2|many
CASSLWGFREQYF
TGTGCCAGCAGCTTATGGGGGTTTAGGGAGCAGTACTTC
>TRBJ2-5|.|TRBV7-9|many
CASSWKLRGETQYF
TGTGCCAGCAGCTGGAAGCTTCGGGGTGAGACCCAGTACTTC
>TRBJ2-3|.|TRBV10-3|many
CAISNLPFPGEDTQYF
TGTGCCATCAGCAACCTCCCTTTCCCAGGCGAGGATACGCAGTATTTT
>TRBJ2-1|.|TRBV11-3|few
CASSSPGHNEQFF
TGTGCCAGCAGCTCCCCGGGCCACAATGAGCAGTTCTTC
>TRBJ1-4|TRBD1|TRBV28|many
CASSLSGTVREKLFF
TGTGCCAGCAGTTTATCTGGGACAGTGAGAGAAAAACTGTTTTTT
>TRBJ2-7|TRBD2|TRBV19|few
CASSSLAGGSDEQYF
TGTGCCAGTAGTAGTCTAGCGGGAGGTTCCGACGAGCAGTACTTC
>TRBJ1-2|.|TRBV6-1|many
CASSEVRGVGGYTF
TGTGCCAGCAGTGAAGTTCGGGGAGTAGGTGGCTACACCTTC
>TRBJ2-5|TRBD2|TRBV28|few
CASSLLPREGETQYF
TGTGCCAGCAGTTTGCTCCCTCGGGAGGGAGAGACCCAGTACTTC
>TRBJ2-5|.|TRBV7-9|many
CASSLVGGGETQYF
TGTGCCAGCAGCTTAGTTGGAGGGGGAGAGACCCAGTACTTC
>TRBJ2-7|TRBD2|TRBV9|once
CASSVDRTSRPYEQYF
TGTGCCAGCAGCGTAGATCGGACTAGCCGCCCTTACGAGCAGTACTTC
>TRBJ2-7|TRBD2|TRBV5-1|many
CASSAGTTYEQYF
TGCGCCAGCAGCGCCGGGACTACGTACGAGCAGTACTTC
>TRBJ2-3|TRBD2|TRBV4-2|few
CASSQDRDGSGADTQYF
TGTGCCAGCAGCCAAGATAGAGACGGGAGCGGGGCAGATACGCAGTATTTT
>TRBJ2-3|.|TRBV20-1|many
CSAGLFTDTQYF
TGCAGTGCTGGACTTTTTACAGATACGCAGTATTTT
>TRBJ1-2|TRBD1|TRBV11-2|many
CASSLPGQTYGYTF
TGTGCCAGCAGCTTACCGGGACAGACCTATGGCTACACCTTC
>TRBJ2-1|TRBD1|TRBV9|few
CASSGRTGSSYNEQFF
TGTGCCAGCAGCGGCCGGACAGGGAGCTCCTACAATGAGCAGTTCTTC
>TRBJ2-1|.|TRBV5-8|many
CASSRTTETAEQFF
TGTGCCAGCAGCCGAACTACAGAGACAGCGGAGCAGTTCTTC
>TRBJ2-3|.|TRBV20-1|many
CSASRTDTQYF
TGCAGTGCTAGCCGCACAGATACGCAGTATTTT
>TRBJ2-2|TRBD2|TRBV7-2|.
CASSQSTSGRGYTGELFF
TGTGCCAGCAGCCAGTCGACTAGCGGGAGGGGTTACACCGGGGAGCTGTTTTTT
>TRBJ2-7|TRBD2|TRBV27|.
CASSLFGTSEYEQYF
TGTGCCAGCAGTTTATTCGGGACTAGCGAATACGAGCAGTACTTC
>TRBJ2-1|TRBD2|TRBV28|many
CASRRGGSSYNEQFF
TGTGCCAGCAGGCGTGGCGGGAGTTCCTACAATGAGCAGTTCTTC
>TRBJ1-1|.|TRBV11-2|.
CASNYEQNTEAFF
TGTGCCAGCAACTATGAACAAAACACTGAAGCTTTCTTT
>TRBJ2-7|.|TRBV6-5|many
CASSYSGGGYEQYF
TGTGCCAGCAGTTACTCGGGGGGAGGATACGAGCAGTACTTC
>TRBJ1-5|TRBD1|TRBV20-1|.
CSAPGTGGRNQPQHF
TGCAGTGCACCCGGGACAGGGGGCCGTAATCAGCCCCAGCATTTT
>TRBJ2-3|TRBD2|TRBV27|many
CASSLFLAGLDTQYF
TGTGCCAGCAGTTTATTCCTAGCGGGACTGGATACGCAGTATTTT
>TRBJ2-1|TRBD2|TRBV7-9|many
CASRGGRINNEQFF
TGTGCCAGTCGGGGGGGACGGATTAACAATGAGCAGTTCTTC
>TRBJ1-1|.|TRBV29-1|many
CSVVLASLNTEAFF
TGCAGCGTTGTACTCGCTAGCCTGAACACTGAAGCTTTCTTT
>TRBJ1-2|.|TRBV30|few
CAWTTNSKGGYTF
TGTGCCTGGACTACAAACAGTAAAGGGGGCTACACCTTC
>TRBJ2-7|TRBD1|TRBV19|.
CASSIQSAGGYEQYF
TGTGCCAGTAGTATACAATCCGCAGGGGGCTACGAGCAGTACTTC
>TRBJ2-7|.|TRBV2|many
CASSNRKDEQYF
TGTGCCAGCAGTAACAGGAAGGACGAGCAGTACTTC
>TRBJ1-2|TRBD1|TRBV28|many
CASSNPGDRGGYGYTF
TGTGCCAGCAGTAACCCTGGGGACAGGGGAGGCTATGGCTACACCTTC
>TRBJ2-6|.|TRBV5-1|.
CASSFAGSGANVLTF
TGCGCCAGCAGCTTTGCCGGGTCTGGGGCCAACGTCCTGACTTTC
>TRBJ2-3|TRBD1|TRBV25-1|few
CASSEYGTAGTDTQYF
TGTGCCAGCAGTGAATATGGGACAGCGGGCACAGATACGCAGTATTTT
>TRBJ2-1|TRBD2|TRBV7-2|few
CASSLVILAGVVEQFF
TGTGCCAGCAGCTTAGTTATCCTAGCGGGAGTGGTCGAGCAGTTCTTC
>TRBJ1-2|.|TRBV9|.
CASSAGHQDYGYTF
TGTGCCAGCAGCGCCGGACATCAGGACTATGGCTACACCTTC
>TRBJ2-5|TRBD1|TRBV2|many
CASSEGTDQETQYF
TGTGCCAGCAGTGAGGGGACAGACCAAGAGACCCAGTACTTC